One sample yielded the 30 T cell receptor beta chains listed below, sequenced in a study of identical twins. TCRdb called the 5' RACE reads again in MiXCR, with one record for every CDR3 protein. The sample holds about 200,000 distinct CDR3 sequences; around a sixth are singletons and the top ten take 40% to 45%. The sample was also reused in another study, on T cells expressing NK-cell markers.

The sequencing sample was made of CD8+ T cells sorted from blood. The source of these receptors is a young woman in good health.

The J gene is TRBJ1-5, the V gene TRBV12-5; D uncertain. The CDR3 covers 15 residues. V lost 2 bases and J lost 4, with 12 bases in between. Germline V gene data show CDR1 as LGHNT and CDR2 as FRNRAP. The CDR3 region has the DNA TGTGCTAGTGGTTTGCTTGGTGGCCAAAATCAGCCCCAGCATTTT. It codes for CASGLLGGQNQPQHF.

In its sample, this clonotype was seen a few times. The CDR3 loop is CASSGGLAEYNEQFF. The CDR3 nucleotides are TGCGCCAGCAGTGGGGGACTAGCGGAGTACAATGAGCAGTTCTTC. The genes are TRBV10-2 and TRBJ2-1; 11 nucleotides match TRBD2. CDR1 is WSHSY, CDR2 SAAADI, per germline. This CDR3 has 15 residues. With V trimmed by 4 bases and J by 4 bases, 3 bases remained unmatched.

This chain joins TRBV20-1 and TRBJ2-1; D is unresolved. Germline V gives CDR1 DFQATT, CDR2 SNEGSKA (reference sequence). Trimming cost V 6 bases and J 6 bases, with 12 bases left between them. The CDR3 contains 12 residues. CDR3 protein: CSASTISNEQFF. CDR3 in DNA: TGCAGTGCCAGTACTATATCCAATGAGCAGTTCTTC.

V usage is TRBV7-8 and J usage is TRBJ1-6; D gene ambiguous. The germline V and J ends were trimmed by 1 base and 5 bases, with 6 bases remaining between them. Germline V gene data show CDR1 as SGHVS and CDR2 as FQNEAQ. This CDR3 is 14 amino acids long. The CDR3 nucleotides are TGTGCCAGCAGCTTAGGTCCTGATAATTCACCCCTCCACTTT. This sequence encodes CASSLGPDNSPLHF.

The chain joins TRBV4-2 to TRBJ2-3; 7 bases map to TRBD2. J lost 2 bases, V lost 2 bases, and 4 bases had no gene match. CDR3 length: 15 residues. Germline V gene lookup returns CDR1 LGHNA and CDR2 YNFKEQ. CDR3 nucleotides: TGTGCCAGCAGCCAAACTAGCGCCGCCACAGATACGCAGTATTTT. It translates to CASSQTSAATDTQYF.

V is TRBV4-1 and J is TRBJ2-1; D is unresolved. The ends were cut back, 1 base at V and 5 bases at J, with 3 bases in the middle. Germline V gene lookup returns CDR1 MGHRA and CDR2 YSYEKL. The CDR3 sequence is 12 residues long. The CDR3 nucleotides read TGCGCCAGCAGCCAAGGTGACAATGAGCAGTTCTTC. Amino acid sequence: CASSQGDNEQFF.

The chain employs TRBV20-1 and TRBJ2-1, with a possible D match to TRBD1 (5 bases). V dropped 5 bases and J dropped 0 bases, with 11 bases sitting between them. CDR1 is DFQATT, CDR2 SNEGSKA, per germline (reference sequence). CDR3 size: 14 residues. CDR3 bases: TGCAGTGCTGACAGCGTTCACTCCTACAATGAGCAGTTCTTC. This sequence encodes CSADSVHSYNEQFF.

This clonotype was counted between two and nine times. This chain uses TRBV29-1 with TRBJ2-1; TRBD2 matches 12 bases. The length of the CDR3 is 15 residues. The V and J ends lost 6 bases and 1 base, in that order; junction bases with no gene match: 4. Germline CDR1 SQVTM, CDR2 ANQGSEA. CDR3 DNA: TGCAGCGTACAACTAGCGGGAGGATCCTACAATGAGCAGTTCTTC. Residues: CSVQLAGGSYNEQFF.

This rearrangement joins TRBV9 to TRBJ2-1, with D possibly being TRBD2 (6 bases). The V gene's germline CDR1 is SGDLS and CDR2 YYNGEE. V lost 4 bases to trimming and J lost 6 bases, with 14 bases between them. The CDR3 runs to 14 residues. CDR3 sequence (DNA): TGTGCCAGCAGCCGGGACTCGTTTAGCAATGAGCAGTTCTTC. Protein sequence: CASSRDSFSNEQFF.

In its sample, this clonotype was seen a few times. This chain uses TRBV9 with TRBJ2-1; D remains ambiguous. The V and J ends lost 3 bases and 6 bases respectively, with 7 bases between them. Per the germline V gene, CDR1 is SGDLS and CDR2 is YYNGEE. The CDR3 has 12 amino acids. This CDR3 reads CASSGGPNEQFF. CDR3 DNA sequence: TGTGCCAGCAGCGGCGGACCCAATGAGCAGTTCTTC.

This clonotype has more than one count but fewer than ten. The CDR3 is CASSVALLAQDTQYF. The CDR3, as DNA: TGTGCCAGCAGCGTAGCTCTGCTAGCACAAGATACGCAGTATTTT. V is TRBV9 and J is TRBJ2-3; tentatively, D is TRBD2 (5 bases). This CDR3 has 15 residues. Germline V gives CDR1 SGDLS, CDR2 YYNGEE. The V end was cut by 0 bases, the J end by 5 bases, with 13 bases between. Drawing the rest from reference TRBV9 and TRBJ2-3, the complete variable domain is DSGVTQTPKHLITATGQRVTLRCSPRSGDLSVYWYQQSLDQGLQFLIQYYNGEERAKGNILERFSAQQFPDLHSELNLSSLELGDSALYFCASSVALLAQDTQYFGPGTRLTVL.

V gene TRBV14 combines with J gene TRBJ2-1, with D hard to call. Trimming cost V 1 base and J 10 bases, with 14 bases left between them. This CDR3 is built from 14 residues. CDR1 SGHDN and CDR2 FVKESK come from the germline V gene. CDR3 loop: CASSQATGPIEQFF. The CDR3, as DNA: TGTGCCAGCAGCCAAGCCACCGGCCCGATAGAGCAGTTCTTC.

The V and J genes are TRBV12-3 or TRBV12-4 and TRBJ2-1, with 7 bases fitting TRBD2. Trimming removed 8 bases from V and 6 bases from J; junction bases left unmatched: 4. This CDR3 comprises 12 residues. CDR3 bases: TGTGCCAGCCTGGGAGGGCCCAATGAGCAGTTCTTC. Protein sequence: CASLGGPNEQFF.

The sample holds a few counts of this clonotype. The V and J genes are TRBV27 and TRBJ1-2, with a possible D match to TRBD1 (5 bases). CDR1 MNHEY and CDR2 SMNVEV come from the germline V gene (reference sequence). The CDR3 contains 13 residues. V was trimmed by 5 bases and J by 8 bases, leaving 15 bases between them. CDR3: CASSPGGVTGYTF. For the CDR3, the DNA is TGTGCCAGCAGTCCAGGAGGGGTCACGGGCTACACCTTC.

This chain connects TRBV24-1 to TRBJ2-4; 7 bases match TRBD2. The V gene's germline CDR1 is KGHDR and CDR2 SFDVKD. V lost 3 bases to trimming and J lost 6 bases; unmatched junction nucleotides: 7. The CDR3 is made up of 15 amino acids. Here the CDR3 reads CATSDGPSGGNIQYF. The CDR3 bases are TGTGCCACCAGTGATGGGCCTAGCGGCGGAAACATTCAGTACTTC.

This clonotype was counted a few times. The rearrangement uses TRBV14 and TRBJ1-2, with TRBD1 identical over 8 bases. The CDR3 runs 13 residues. The trim removed 4 bases at V and 7 bases at J, leaving 5 bases unmatched. CDR1 SGHDN and CDR2 FVKESK come from the germline V gene. CDR3 protein: CASSPRGRGGYTF. The DNA for the CDR3 is TGTGCCAGCAGCCCCAGGGGGCGCGGTGGCTACACCTTC.

The genes are TRBV7-9 and TRBJ2-1; tentative D call: TRBD2 (6 bases). Germline V gene sequence: CDR1 SEHNR, CDR2 FQNEAQ (reference sequence). With 5 bases removed from V and 0 bases from J, the gap between germline ends came to 14 bases. The CDR3 totals 16 residues. The CDR3 is CASSGRDGGSYNEQFF. Here the CDR3 DNA reads TGTGCCAGCAGCGGACGGGACGGGGGCTCCTACAATGAGCAGTTCTTC.

This clonotype was recorded at least ten times. The gene calls are TRBV9 and TRBJ2-3, with unresolved D. Between the trimmed V and J ends, which lost 0 bases and 2 bases, there was a span of 13 bases. This CDR3 spans 16 amino acids. Germline V CDR1 and CDR2: SGDLS, YYNGEE. CDR3 nucleotides: TGTGCCAGCAGCGTAGGGCGGCTACTTATCACAGATACGCAGTATTTT. Translation gives CASSVGRLLITDTQYF.

The chain carries TRBV6-1 and TRBJ2-5, with 7 bases fitting TRBD1. The V gene's germline CDR1 is MNHNS and CDR2 SASEGT. Germline trimming cut 8 bases from V and 5 bases from J; bases unmatched to any gene: 14. This CDR3 is 15 amino acids long. The CDR3 DNA sequence: TGTGCCAGCGGGTTTAAGGACAGGCCCATGGAGACCCAGTACTTC. This gives the protein CASGFKDRPMETQYF.

This clonotype was observed a handful of times. J is TRBJ2-1 and V is TRBV7-9, with 9 bases aligning to TRBD2. The CDR3 runs 15 residues. CDR1 is SEHNR, CDR2 FQNEAQ, per germline (reference sequence). With 7 bases clipped from V and 7 bases from J, the junction kept 11 bases outside the gene matches. The DNA for the CDR3 is TGTGCCAGCACCGACGGACTAGCGAGATATAATGAGCAGTTCTTC. This gives the protein CASTDGLARYNEQFF.

The chain links TRBV11-2 to TRBJ2-7; 12 positions match TRBD2. The trim removed 3 bases at V and 3 bases at J, leaving 3 bases unmatched. CDR1 and CDR2 (germline): SGHAT, FQNNGV. The CDR3 runs to 15 residues. DNA for the CDR3: TGTGCCAGCAGCTTCGGACTAGCGGGGATCTACGAGCAGTACTTC. Translation gives CASSFGLAGIYEQYF.

This clonotype was seen only a few times. The chain employs TRBV5-5 and TRBJ2-5, with TRBD1 matching 7 bases. Germline values: CDR1 SGHKS, CDR2 YYEKEE (reference sequence). CDR3 size: 15 residues. The ends lost 0 bases at V and 5 bases at J; junction bases unmatched: 7. For the CDR3, the DNA is TGTGCCAGCAGCTTGGAGGGGGCGCCCCGGGAGACCCAGTACTTC. This codes for CASSLEGAPRETQYF.

This clonotype was seen a handful of times. This chain links TRBV7-2 with TRBJ2-5; 7 bases map to TRBD2. Germline lookup yields CDR1 SGHTA and CDR2 FQGNSA. The CDR3 covers 15 residues. V was clipped by 5 bases and J by 0 bases; unmatched bases: 6. The CDR3 DNA reads TGTGCCAGCAGCCGGGGAGGGAGGAACCAAGAGACCCAGTACTTC. Amino acid sequence: CASSRGGRNQETQYF.

The rearrangement uses TRBV7-9 and TRBJ2-7; the match to TRBD2 covers 7 bases. V shed 5 bases and J 5 bases; nucleotides not matched to a gene: 3. The CDR3 runs to 12 residues. Germline CDR1 is SEHNR and CDR2 is FQNEAQ (reference sequence). Written as DNA, the CDR3 is TGTGCCAGCAGCGGTGCGGGGGACGAGCAGTACTTC. Protein product: CASSGAGDEQYF.

This clonotype was recorded many times. This chain joins TRBV11-2 and TRBJ2-1; 8 positions match TRBD2. Germline V gene data show CDR1 as SGHAT and CDR2 as FQNNGV. This CDR3 is 15 amino acids long. V gave up 1 base and J gave up 6 bases; unmatched junction bases: 5. The CDR3 here is CASSLGTSGLNEQFF. The CDR3 DNA reads TGTGCCAGCAGCTTAGGTACTAGCGGACTCAATGAGCAGTTCTTC.

This clonotype was recorded a few times. The chain combines TRBV11-2 with TRBJ1-5; D perhaps matches TRBD1 (6 bases). CDR3 length: 15 amino acids. With 5 bases removed from V and 0 bases from J, the gap between germline ends came to 11 bases. From germline, CDR1 is SGHAT and CDR2 FQNNGV. CDR3 sequence reads: CASSIGDISNQPQHF. The CDR3 nucleotides are TGTGCCAGCAGCATAGGGGACATTAGCAATCAGCCCCAGCATTTT.

The chain uses TRBV27 and TRBJ2-7; D may correspond to TRBD1 or TRBD2 (5 bases each). CDR1 MNHEY and CDR2 SMNVEV come from the germline V gene (reference sequence). V was shortened by 8 bases and J by 2 bases, with 19 bases between the two germline ends. The CDR3 extends over 15 amino acids. The CDR3 protein is CASRRRDRSAYEQYF. As DNA, the CDR3 is TGTGCCAGCCGACGAAGGGACCGAAGTGCCTACGAGCAGTACTTC.

V and J are TRBV6-1 and TRBJ2-1; 8 bases fit TRBD2. This CDR3 region has 16 residues. V lost 4 bases and J lost 4; bases outside the gene matches: 9. Germline V CDR1 and CDR2: MNHNS, SASEGT. The CDR3 spells CASSAVRAGAYNEQFF. The CDR3 DNA reads as TGTGCCAGCAGTGCCGTAAGAGCGGGAGCTTACAATGAGCAGTTCTTC.

This clonotype turned up a few times. This chain uses TRBV11-2 with TRBJ2-3; D is possibly TRBD1 or TRBD2 (5 bases each). Between the trimmed V and J ends, which lost 1 base and 5 bases, there was a span of 10 bases. The CDR3 loop spans 14 amino acids. The germline V gene encodes CDR1 SGHAT and CDR2 FQNNGV. The CDR3 coding sequence is TGTGCCAGCAGCTTAGGAACAGGAGGAGATACGCAGTATTTT. Amino acid sequence: CASSLGTGGDTQYF.

The rearrangement uses TRBV4-3 and TRBJ2-1, with TRBD2 matching over 14 bases. Per germline, CDR1 LGHNA and CDR2 YSLEER. The junction had 4 bases not matched to a gene; V was cut back by 0 bases and J by 3 bases. The CDR3 length is 18 residues. CDR3 in amino acids: CASSQDRLAGGYYNEQFF. The CDR3 DNA is TGCGCCAGCAGCCAAGATCGACTAGCGGGAGGGTACTACAATGAGCAGTTCTTC.